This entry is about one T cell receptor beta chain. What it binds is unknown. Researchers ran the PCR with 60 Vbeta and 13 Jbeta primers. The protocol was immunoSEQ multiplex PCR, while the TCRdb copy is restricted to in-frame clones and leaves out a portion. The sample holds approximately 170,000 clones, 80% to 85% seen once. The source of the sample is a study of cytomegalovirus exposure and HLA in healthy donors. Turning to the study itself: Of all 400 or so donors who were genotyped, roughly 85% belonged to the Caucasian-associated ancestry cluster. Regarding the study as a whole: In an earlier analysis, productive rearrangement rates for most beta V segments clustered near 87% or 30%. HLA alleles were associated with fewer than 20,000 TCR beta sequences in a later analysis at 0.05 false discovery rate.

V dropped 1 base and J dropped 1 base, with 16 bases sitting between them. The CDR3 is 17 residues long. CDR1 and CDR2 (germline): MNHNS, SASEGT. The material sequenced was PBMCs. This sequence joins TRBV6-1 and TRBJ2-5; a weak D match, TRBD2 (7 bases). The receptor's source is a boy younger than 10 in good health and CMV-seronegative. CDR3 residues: CASSEVWGGGPQETQYF. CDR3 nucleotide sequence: TGTGCCAGCAGTGAAGTGTGGGGCGGGGGCCCCCAAGAGACCCAGTACTTC.